The rows below give T cell receptor beta chains drawn from one sample of a study of OX40 agonist ivuxolimab in advanced cancers. Profiled with immunoSEQ multiplex PCR; TCRdb holds only in-frame clones, not every one. The data contain 53,000 or so clones, about 82% of them singletons. Source: CD4+ or CD8+ T cells sorted from blood, taken in a trial of the OX40 agonist ivuxolimab. The source is an adult with an advanced solid tumor such as melanoma, head and neck, liver or kidney cancer. Each CDR3 is given with its conserved first and last residue. A D gene is named only where the DNA matches it firmly. The listing skips clone size in some rows; elsewhere it reads once, few, many or a size class.

d_gene	j_gene	abundance	v_gene	CDR3aa
TRBD2	TRBJ2-1	NA	TRBV11-2	CASSWKTSATEQFF
NA	TRBJ2-1	NA	TRBV11-2	CASSQGGYNEQFF
NA	TRBJ2-3	NA	TRBV5-6	CASSRKQGRYLDTQYF
NA	TRBJ2-2	NA	TRBV6-4	CASSDHGRTGELFF
NA	TRBJ1-2	NA	TRBV25-1	CASSSLDGEANYGYTF
TRBD2	TRBJ2-2	NA	TRBV11-3	CASQREVITGELFF
NA	TRBJ2-3	NA	TRBV18	CASSLYWGLDTQYF
NA	TRBJ1-1	NA	TRBV7-2	CASSTRTSMNTEAFF
NA	TRBJ2-1	NA	TRBV4-3	CASSQESTSGSYNEQFF
NA	TRBJ1-1	NA	TRBV18	CASSPPGMNTEAFF
TRBD1	TRBJ1-5	NA	TRBV19	CASSPRDRSYSNQPQHF
TRBD1	TRBJ2-3	NA	TRBV6-1	CASSATGQGASDTQYF
TRBD2	TRBJ2-7	NA	TRBV6-1	CASSGRQGLAGTYEQYF
NA	TRBJ1-1	NA	TRBV10-3	CAIKVREGNTEAFF
NA	TRBJ2-7	NA	TRBV27	CASSFRAVGGSYEQYF
TRBD1	TRBJ2-5	NA	TRBV19	CASSYSTGTGERETQYF
TRBD1	TRBJ1-5	NA	TRBV11-2	CASSTGTDQPQHF
TRBD1	TRBJ1-4	NA	TRBV4-1	CASSQGEGQGERKLFF
TRBD2	TRBJ2-2	NA	TRBV6-1	CASSDPAGTNTGELFF
NA	TRBJ1-3	NA	TRBV18	CASSPTGFSGNTIYF
NA	TRBJ2-3	once	TRBV19	CASSALLTSRGTDTQYF
NA	TRBJ2-7	NA	TRBV5-1	CASSLDTGSSYEQYF
TRBD2	TRBJ2-4	NA	TRBV4-3	CASSQDPPLAGGVDKNIQYF
NA	TRBJ1-2	few	TRBV9	CASSVEGTRQGYTF
TRBD1	TRBJ1-1	NA	TRBV5-6	CASSLDRVGHSFF
NA	TRBJ2-7	NA	TRBV5-5	CASSLEGPEQYF
NA	TRBJ1-5	NA	TRBV6-6	CASSLWDQPQHF
NA	TRBJ2-7	NA	TRBV18	CASSPMGPGPYEQYF
NA	TRBJ1-1	NA	TRBV10-2	CASISLFPWVEAFF
NA	TRBJ2-7	NA	TRBV4-1	CASSQGLRGRGYEQYF
NA	TRBJ2-2	NA	TRBV2	CASSGNTGELFF
TRBD2	TRBJ2-2	NA	TRBV5-1	CASSGGTRVTGELFF
NA	TRBJ2-1	once	TRBV7-9	CASSLGLGAVEQFF
NA	TRBJ1-4	once	TRBV5-8	CASSGGGLIAEKLFF
NA	TRBJ2-7	NA	TRBV5-1	CASSPRTGGLGGQYF
NA	TRBJ2-6	NA	TRBV18	CASSPLDLAANVLTF
NA	TRBJ1-2	NA	TRBV6-1	CASKLSTVGGYTF
TRBD2	TRBJ2-3	NA	TRBV12-5	CASGLVLGLAVPTHTQYF
NA	TRBJ1-6	NA	TRBV6-5	CASSYQVGGDNSPLHF